A selection of T cell receptor beta chains follows, all from one sample in a study of blood T cells in healthy people across ages. TCRdb re-called the 5' RACE reads through MiXCR, storing one row per CDR3 protein. The table records 1.5 million to 2 million distinct CDR3 sequences, about 50% of them present only once. Sequencing input: blood. These receptors were collected from a middle-aged woman in good health. Each CDR3 is given without its conserved first and last residue. D genes are given only for firm matches.

len	d_gene	v_gene	j_gene	CDR3aa
8	NA	TRBV20-1	NA	SAGRSNQF
17	TRBD1	TRBV4-1	TRBJ2-2	ASSHITPGQGIYTGELF
13	NA	TRBV28	TRBJ2-1	ASSWNALQDDEQF
13	TRBD2	TRBV6-5	TRBJ2-7	ASSSFPGGTYEQY
14	NA	TRBV7-9	TRBJ2-1	ASSLDNSPRYNEQF
10	NA	TRBV29-1	TRBJ1-2	SVVGREDGYT
12	TRBD2	TRBV20-1	TRBJ2-1	SARGRGGPNEQF
16	TRBD2	TRBV5-1	TRBJ2-3	ASKGSASGVSSTDTQY
11	NA	TRBV6-1	TRBJ1-2	ASSEEAPHGYT
14	TRBD2	TRBV3-1	TRBJ2-1	ASSQGRGGSYNEQF
11	TRBD2	TRBV20-1	TRBJ2-1	SAPLRLDREEF
11	NA	TRBV20-1	TRBJ2-5	SARLSGEETQY
14	NA	TRBV6-5	TRBJ1-6	ASSWGPSSYNSPLH
12	TRBD1	TRBV20-1	NA	SAPEDRGSRTQY
11	TRBD2	TRBV7-2	TRBJ2-1	ASGTALAVEQF
13	NA	TRBV18	TRBJ2-1	ASSPGGGAMNEQF
15	NA	TRBV5-8	TRBJ1-5	ASSWIDTSWGNQPQH
19	TRBD2	TRBV6-2/TRBV6-3	TRBJ2-1	ASSYSTGLGSRLAAYNEQF
11	NA	TRBV6-5	TRBJ2-3	ASSYTPIDTQY
10	NA	TRBV7-2	TRBJ2-5	ASTKNQETQY
14	TRBD1	TRBV9	TRBJ2-3	ASSGTGFGSTDTQY
13	TRBD1	TRBV6-2/TRBV6-3	TRBJ2-7	ASRFQGTEPYEQY
11	NA	TRBV20-1	TRBJ1-4	SARGQVHEKLF
13	TRBD1	TRBV6-5	TRBJ1-6	ASNAGQGFNSPLH
11	TRBD2	TRBV20-1	TRBJ2-5	SATSGGAETQY
14	TRBD2	TRBV4-2	TRBJ2-3	ASSQELAGYTDTQY
13	NA	TRBV4-3	TRBJ1-1	ASSPGRNQNTEAF
12	TRBD2	TRBV29-1	TRBJ2-1	SVVGGGYQSEQF
14	NA	TRBV6-8	TRBJ2-3	ASSYSSNNGTDTQY
14	TRBD1	TRBV15	TRBJ2-5	ATSRPRTGKQETQY
12	TRBD2	TRBV20-1	TRBJ2-3	SAGGLASTDTQY
13	NA	TRBV28	TRBJ1-5	ASRSRTGGNQPQH
14	NA	TRBV27	TRBJ2-5	ASSLPNPGQYNEQY
13	TRBD2	TRBV5-1	TRBJ2-3	ASSLVAGSEDTQY
14	TRBD1	TRBV7-9	TRBJ1-4	ASSPAPGQGREKLF
11	NA	TRBV5-1	TRBJ2-7	ASSLTQTYEQY
15	TRBD2	TRBV20-1	TRBJ2-5	SASPASGGSRGETQY
10	TRBD1	TRBV5-1	TRBJ2-4	ASSLTGAGVY
12	NA	TRBV5-1	TRBJ2-1	ASSLPGRVGEQF
16	NA	TRBV20-1	TRBJ2-1	SARAVLLRGASYNEQF
14	NA	TRBV5-1	TRBJ2-1	ASSPPGAGNGNEQF
12	TRBD1	TRBV29-1	TRBJ2-5	SVVARGLGETQY
13	NA	TRBV7-3	TRBJ2-3	ASSLRGGDGDTQY
11	NA	TRBV20-1	TRBJ2-5	SASRQLQETQY
12	TRBD1	TRBV5-1	TRBJ1-2	TSSWTGGFNGYT
13	NA	TRBV6-2/TRBV6-3	TRBJ2-7	ASSYSGPSSYEQY
11	NA	TRBV5-4	TRBJ2-5	ASSTTERETQY
12	NA	TRBV15	TRBJ1-2	ATSRQVGAYGYT
14	NA	TRBV7-9	TRBJ2-6	ASSSREDSGANVLT
14	TRBD1	TRBV7-6	TRBJ2-1	ASSLAGTGGTNEQF
13	NA	TRBV12-3/TRBV12-4	TRBJ2-5	ASSYLDRPFGTQY
14	NA	TRBV12-3/TRBV12-4	TRBJ2-4	ASSLGGGQGMHIQY
15	NA	TRBV20-1	TRBJ2-3	SAREPQRAGVGDTQY
13	TRBD1	TRBV5-1	TRBJ2-5	ASSAVPGQQETQY
11	TRBD1	TRBV28	NA	AIRGPLDYEQY
12	NA	TRBV7-2	TRBJ2-7	ASSLVDNSYEQY
13	TRBD1	TRBV6-1	TRBJ1-2	ASSQRRTGYYGYT